This TCR beta chain comes out of a study of T-cell memory formation after mild COVID-19. The CDR3 spans 18 residues. Germline V CDR1 and CDR2: LGHDT, YNNKEL (reference sequence). J was trimmed by 0 bases and V by 5 bases; bases with no gene match: 11. Study-wide results and caveats: The authors left the SARS-CoV-2 specificity of second-wave clones peaking on day 37 unconfirmed. The study found balanced CD4/CD8 in clones contracting day 15 to 85 and a CD4+ lean in later expanders. The main location of contracting CD4+ clones was CM and EM, and that of contracting CD8+ clones was EMRA.

5'RACE primed from the constant segment yielded TCR alpha and TCR beta cDNA libraries bearing sample barcodes and UMIs. MiXCR, applied by TCRdb to the 5' RACE reads, yields one record per CDR3 protein. The sample holds over 300,000 distinct CDR3 sequences; 20% are singletons and the top ten take approximately 22%. Note on this clonotype: Its antigen is currently unknown.

V gene TRBV3-1 combines with J gene TRBJ2-1, with 9 bases aligning to TRBD2. The origin of this receptor is a man between 18 and 35 years old who had mild COVID-19 (a few samples of this study predate the infection). Cell type and time point are not known. The specimen was PBMCs or a T cell subset sorted from them (not recorded which). This CDR3 is CASSSYRLAVSSYNEQFF. The CDR3 DNA is TGTGCCAGCAGCTCGTACCGACTAGCGGTAAGCTCCTACAATGAGCAGTTCTTC.